The 32 T cell receptor beta chains given below trace back to one sample, sequenced in a study of blood T cell repertoires in COVID-19. Method: immunoSEQ multiplex PCR; TCRdb's copy keeps in-frame clones and lacks some. The sample carries roughly 280,000 clones, roughly nine tenths recorded once. Sequenced: peripheral blood. Source of these receptors: a young man with active or convalescent COVID-19.

The chain employs TRBV7-9 and TRBJ2-7; TRBD2 might be the D (5 bases). V was clipped by 3 bases and J by 2 bases, with 14 bases between them. The CDR3 length is 15 residues. The germline V gene encodes CDR1 SEHNR and CDR2 FQNEAQ (reference sequence). The CDR3 coding sequence is TGTGCCAGCAGCTTTTCCGGACTCCCACCCTACGAGCAGTACTTC. It is translated as CASSFSGLPPYEQYF.

Details on this clone: This sample also contains other DNA sequences that code for the same CDR3. The chain is built from TRBV7-2 and TRBJ2-7; the match to TRBD2 covers 9 bases. The CDR3 sequence is 14 residues long. Germline CDR1 is SGHTA and CDR2 is FQGNSA. J gave up 2 bases and V 3 bases, and 2 bases lay outside the gene matches. DNA of the CDR3: TGTGCCAGCAGCTTGGCGGGGGGGACCTACGAGCAGTACTTC. Its protein is CASSLAGGTYEQYF.

The CDR3: CASRTSANEQYF. The CDR3 DNA sequence: TGTGCCAGCAGAACTAGCGCAAACGAGCAGTACTTC. V and J are TRBV2 and TRBJ2-7; TRBD2 matches 7 bases. Per germline, CDR1 SNHLY and CDR2 FYNNEI. The CDR3 extends over 12 amino acids. V was clipped by 6 bases and J by 5 bases; unmatched bases: 4.

The chain carries TRBV5-6 and TRBJ1-5; D ambiguous. The CDR3 is made up of 15 amino acids. From germline, CDR1 is SGHDT and CDR2 YYEEEE. V shed 3 bases and J shed 0 bases, with 10 bases lying between them. CDR3: CASSWGRGSNQPQHF. Written as DNA, the CDR3 is TGTGCCAGCAGCTGGGGTCGGGGTAGCAATCAGCCCCAGCATTTT.

The chain carries TRBV12-3 or TRBV12-4 and TRBJ1-5; 7 bases are a match to TRBD1. The CDR3 is 12 residues long. After removal of 5 bases from V and 9 bases from J, the junction contained 4 bases not matched to a gene. CDR3 DNA: TGTGCCAGCAGTCTGACAGGGCTGCCCCAGCATTTT. Protein sequence: CASSLTGLPQHF.

The chain joins TRBV29-1 to TRBJ2-7, with 9 bases aligning to TRBD1. The CDR3 runs 15 residues. Losses at the gene ends were 5 bases for V and 0 bases for J; bases not matched to a gene: 8. Germline values: CDR1 SQVTM, CDR2 ANQGSEA. The CDR3 loop reads CSVFGTGRSSYEQYF. In DNA, the CDR3 is TGCAGCGTTTTCGGGACAGGGAGAAGCTCCTACGAGCAGTACTTC.

V gene TRBV6-2 or TRBV6-3 combines with J gene TRBJ1-2; possible D gene TRBD1, 5 bases. The V end was cut by 0 bases, the J end by 14 bases, with 22 bases between. The CDR3 runs 15 residues. The V gene's germline CDR1 is MNHEY and CDR2 SVGEGT. This CDR3 reads CASSYSGFSYEGRTF. CDR3 coding DNA: TGTGCCAGCAGTTACTCGGGGTTCTCCTATGAGGGGAGGACCTTC.

V usage is TRBV24-1 and J usage is TRBJ2-5; TRBD1 might be the D (5 bases). The CDR3 is 15 residues long. Germline V CDR1 and CDR2: KGHDR, SFDVKD. V was cut by 10 bases and J by 1 base, with 18 bases left in between. The CDR3 spells CATGQEVGTQETQYF. DNA for the CDR3: TGTGCCACAGGACAAGAAGTGGGAACCCAAGAGACCCAGTACTTC.

The chain uses TRBV15 and TRBJ1-2; D possibly corresponds to TRBD1 (5 bases). The CDR3 runs 17 residues. V was shortened by 4 bases and J by 8 bases, with 26 bases between the two germline ends. Germline V lookup: CDR1 LNHNV, CDR2 YYDKDF (reference sequence). The CDR3 sequence: CATSNSGGEQLLGGYTF. The CDR3 DNA sequence: TGTGCCACCAGCAATTCGGGGGGGGAGCAACTATTAGGCGGCTACACCTTC.

The chain uses TRBV11-2 and TRBJ2-5, with 9 bases matching TRBD1. After removal of 4 bases from V and 3 bases from J, the junction contained 3 bases not matched to a gene. The germline V gene has CDR1 SGHAT and CDR2 FQNNGV. The CDR3 has 14 amino acids. The CDR3 loop reads CASSYRTGEETQYF. DNA for the CDR3: TGTGCCAGCAGCTACCGGACAGGGGAAGAGACCCAGTACTTC.

Written as DNA, the CDR3 is TGTGCCAGCGCCCGTGGGCGTGAGACGCAGTATTTT. Residues: CASARGRETQYF. The chain combines TRBV12-3 or TRBV12-4 with TRBJ2-3; D gene uncertain. Trimming shortened V by 8 bases and J by 9 bases, and 15 bases separated the two germline ends. The length of the CDR3 is 12 residues.

The chain carries TRBV10-2 and TRBJ1-5, with D tentatively TRBD1 (5 bases). This CDR3 is built from 13 residues. Germline V gene sequence: CDR1 WSHSY, CDR2 SAAADI. V was clipped by 4 bases and J by 7 bases, with 11 bases between them. CDR3 residues: CASSVGEGQPQHF. The DNA of the CDR3 is TGCGCCAGCAGTGTAGGGGAAGGACAGCCCCAGCATTTT.

On this clone: Other nucleotide sequences from this sample produce the same CDR3. V is TRBV6-1 and J is TRBJ2-7, with D possibly matching TRBD2 (5 bases). V was clipped by 0 bases and J by 6 bases, with 9 bases between them. The CDR3 runs to 13 residues. Germline V gives CDR1 MNHNS, CDR2 SASEGT. The CDR3 here is CASSEAEGSEQYF. As DNA, the CDR3 is TGTGCCAGCAGTGAAGCTGAGGGCTCCGAGCAGTACTTC.

Regarding this clone: Distinct nucleotide sequences in the sample also encode this CDR3. The rearrangement links TRBV19 to TRBJ1-5; TRBD1 might be the D (6 bases). The CDR3 length is 14 residues. CDR1 and CDR2 from the germline V gene are LNHDA and SQIVND (reference sequence). With 5 bases removed from V and 4 bases from J, the gap between germline ends came to 12 bases. The CDR3 spells CASSSRGDNQPQHF. In DNA form, the CDR3 reads TGTGCCAGTAGTTCCAGGGGTGATAATCAGCCCCAGCATTTT.

This clone was observed a handful of times. The J gene is TRBJ1-3, the V gene TRBV29-1; 7 nucleotides agree with TRBD1. V lost 2 bases and J lost 0; bases outside the gene matches: 16. There are 19 residues in the CDR3. Germline V gene lookup returns CDR1 SQVTM and CDR2 ANQGSEA. This CDR3 is CSVEILIRDRVASGNTIYF. The CDR3 coding sequence is TGCAGCGTTGAAATCCTTATCCGGGACAGAGTTGCCTCTGGAAACACCATATATTTT.

The chain joins TRBV28 to TRBJ1-1; D ambiguous. This CDR3 is 12 amino acids long. Trimming took 6 bases from V and 2 from J, leaving 7 bases between them. CDR1 is MDHEN, CDR2 SYDVKM, per germline. This CDR3 reads CASSELNTEAFF. In DNA, the CDR3 is TGTGCCAGCAGCGAGCTAAACACTGAAGCTTTCTTT.

The chain combines TRBV7-3 with TRBJ1-2; possibly TRBD1 for D (6 bases). Trimming took off 0 bases at V and 4 bases at J, with 12 bases between the two ends. The CDR3 contains 15 residues. Germline V lookup: CDR1 SGHTA, CDR2 FQGTGA. CDR3 DNA: TGTGCCAGCAGCTTAACGTCAGGGGCCGGCTATGGCTACACCTTC. As protein: CASSLTSGAGYGYTF.

On this clone itself: Other DNA variants within this sample encode the same CDR3. V and J are TRBV28 and TRBJ1-1, with unresolved D. Trimming took off 5 bases at V and 1 base at J, with 8 bases between the two ends. Germline CDR1 is MDHEN and CDR2 is SYDVKM. The CDR3 spans 13 residues. The CDR3 loop reads CASSPPGNTEAFF. Written as DNA, the CDR3 is TGTGCCAGCAGTCCTCCAGGGAACACTGAAGCTTTCTTT.

This chain links TRBV6-2 or TRBV6-3 with TRBJ1-1, with 9 positions matching TRBD1. The CDR3 sequence is 15 residues long. From germline, CDR1 is MNHEY and CDR2 SVGEGT. Trimming removed 5 bases from V and 7 bases from J; junction bases left unmatched: 11. CDR3 sequence: CASSRPGQGKGEAFF. CDR3 DNA sequence: TGTGCCAGCAGTCGACCTGGACAGGGGAAAGGTGAAGCTTTCTTT.

This clone was seen a handful of times. The chain combines TRBV28 with TRBJ1-2; D gene ambiguous. The germline V and J ends were trimmed by 2 bases and 2 bases, with 3 bases remaining between them. Germline loops: CDR1 MDHEN, CDR2 SYDVKM. The length of the CDR3 is 12 residues. The CDR3 DNA reads TGTGCCAGCAGTTTACGGAACTATGGCTACACCTTC. This encodes CASSLRNYGYTF.

This clone appeared a single time. This chain links TRBV11-3 with TRBJ2-1; no definite D call. CDR3 length: 12 amino acids. V lost 1 base and J 6 bases, leaving 4 bases between the germline ends. The germline CDR1 and CDR2 sequences are SGHNT and YENEEA. The CDR3 region has the DNA TGTGCCAGCAGCTTAGTTCTCAATGAGCAGTTCTTC. Translated, it gives CASSLVLNEQFF. The full variable domain, rest sourced from reference TRBV11-3 and TRBJ2-1, is EAGVVQSPRYKIIEKKQPVAFWCNPISGHNTLYWYLQNLGQGPELLIRYENEEAVDDSQLPKDRFSAERLKGVDSTLKIQPAELGDSAVYLCASSLVLNEQFFGPGTRLTVL.

The chain employs TRBV6-2 or TRBV6-3 and TRBJ2-5; 9 bases line up with TRBD2. The V gene end was trimmed by 2 bases and the J gene end by 0 bases; junction bases not matched to a gene: 4. The CDR3 covers 16 residues. From germline, CDR1 is MNHEY and CDR2 SVGEGT. CDR3 DNA sequence: TGTGCCAGCAGTTACAAGCTAGCGGGATACCAAGAGACCCAGTACTTC. This codes for CASSYKLAGYQETQYF.

The V gene is TRBV5-1, the J gene TRBJ1-2, with 9 bases identical to TRBD1. J gave up 8 bases and V 2 bases, and 4 bases lay outside the gene matches. The CDR3 has 13 residues. CDR1 SGHRS and CDR2 YFSETQ come from the germline V gene. CDR3 bases: TGCGCCAGCAGCTTAGGACAGGGGAGCGGCTACACCTTC. This sequence encodes CASSLGQGSGYTF.

The chain couples TRBV10-1 to TRBJ2-3; D perhaps matches TRBD2 (5 bases). The CDR3 extends over 14 amino acids. The germline V gene has CDR1 WNHNN and CDR2 SYGVQD (reference sequence). The V gene lost 4 bases and the J gene lost 7 bases, with 15 bases spanning the gap. CDR3 residues: CASSGGLPSNTQYF. CDR3 nucleotides: TGCGCCAGCAGTGGCGGGTTGCCCTCAAATACGCAGTATTTT.

The V call is TRBV30, the J call TRBJ1-2; tentatively, D is TRBD1 (5 bases). The germline V gene encodes CDR1 GTSNPN and CDR2 SVGIG (reference sequence). The CDR3 extends over 12 amino acids. The V end lost 5 bases, the J end lost 3 bases, and 10 bases lay between the germline ends. The CDR3 spells CAWEGIDYGYTF. CDR3 nucleotides: TGTGCCTGGGAGGGGATCGACTATGGCTACACCTTC.

The CDR3 sequence: CASSPRLATGTGELFF. The CDR3 DNA reads as TGTGCCAGCAGCCCCCGACTAGCAACAGGCACCGGGGAGCTGTTTTTT. The chain is built from TRBV7-9 and TRBJ2-2; 7 bases match TRBD2. V was pared by 5 bases and J by 4 bases, with 10 bases of the junction left unmatched. Looked up from germline, CDR1 is SEHNR and CDR2 is FQNEAQ (reference sequence). The CDR3 extends over 16 amino acids.

V and J are TRBV4-1 and TRBJ1-5; 7 bases line up with TRBD1. The V segment lost 0 bases and the J segment 2 bases; nucleotides outside the gene matches: 4. CDR3 length equals 16 residues. The germline V gene has CDR1 MGHRA and CDR2 YSYEKL. Here the CDR3 DNA reads TGCGCCAGCAGCCAAGAAGGAGGGGGCGGCAATCAGCCCCAGCATTTT. It is translated as CASSQEGGGGNQPQHF.

The genes are TRBV27 and TRBJ1-4; 7 bases line up with TRBD1. In germline, CDR1 is MNHEY, CDR2 SMNVEV (reference sequence). V lost 3 bases, J lost 0 bases, and 4 bases stayed unmatched. The CDR3 consists of 16 residues. CDR3 sequence (DNA): TGTGCCAGCAGTTTGGGGACAGACGCAACTAATGAAAAACTGTTTTTT. This encodes CASSLGTDATNEKLFF.

This clone was seen more than once but under ten times. The gene calls are TRBV5-1 and TRBJ2-7, with 9 nucleotides matching TRBD1. This CDR3 region has 14 residues. CDR1 is SGHRS and CDR2 is YFSETQ in the germline V gene. With V trimmed by 7 bases and J by 1 base, 6 bases remained unmatched. Here the CDR3 DNA reads TGCGCCAGCCAAGGGGGACAGGGTTCCTACGAGCAGTACTTC. Its protein is CASQGGQGSYEQYF.

The chain links TRBV7-9 to TRBJ2-7; 11 nucleotides align to TRBD2. The CDR3 has 16 residues. Germline trimming cut 5 bases from V and 6 bases from J; bases unmatched to any gene: 12. Looked up from germline, CDR1 is SEHNR and CDR2 is FQNEAQ (reference sequence). The CDR3 bases are TGTGCCAGCAGCCCACGGGGGCATAGCGGGAGGGTCGAGCAGTACTTC. Protein product: CASSPRGHSGRVEQYF.

The gene calls are TRBV5-4 and TRBJ1-4, with 10 positions matching TRBD1. The CDR3 has 14 residues. V trimming: 5 bases; J trimming: 7 bases; junction bases outside the gene matches: 5. The germline gives CDR1 SGHNT, CDR2 YYREEE (reference sequence). For the CDR3, the DNA is TGTGCCAGCAGTCAAGACAGGGGGCGTGAAAAACTGTTTTTT. This sequence encodes CASSQDRGREKLFF.

The rearrangement joins TRBV30 to TRBJ1-2, with 8 bases that match TRBD1. Germline V gene sequence: CDR1 GTSNPN, CDR2 SVGIG (reference sequence). Trimming removed 1 base from V and 6 bases from J; junction bases left unmatched: 16. The CDR3 contains 17 residues. The CDR3 spells CAWSALGDLDRADGYTF. CDR3 bases: TGTGCCTGGAGTGCACTGGGTGACTTGGACAGGGCTGATGGCTACACCTTC.